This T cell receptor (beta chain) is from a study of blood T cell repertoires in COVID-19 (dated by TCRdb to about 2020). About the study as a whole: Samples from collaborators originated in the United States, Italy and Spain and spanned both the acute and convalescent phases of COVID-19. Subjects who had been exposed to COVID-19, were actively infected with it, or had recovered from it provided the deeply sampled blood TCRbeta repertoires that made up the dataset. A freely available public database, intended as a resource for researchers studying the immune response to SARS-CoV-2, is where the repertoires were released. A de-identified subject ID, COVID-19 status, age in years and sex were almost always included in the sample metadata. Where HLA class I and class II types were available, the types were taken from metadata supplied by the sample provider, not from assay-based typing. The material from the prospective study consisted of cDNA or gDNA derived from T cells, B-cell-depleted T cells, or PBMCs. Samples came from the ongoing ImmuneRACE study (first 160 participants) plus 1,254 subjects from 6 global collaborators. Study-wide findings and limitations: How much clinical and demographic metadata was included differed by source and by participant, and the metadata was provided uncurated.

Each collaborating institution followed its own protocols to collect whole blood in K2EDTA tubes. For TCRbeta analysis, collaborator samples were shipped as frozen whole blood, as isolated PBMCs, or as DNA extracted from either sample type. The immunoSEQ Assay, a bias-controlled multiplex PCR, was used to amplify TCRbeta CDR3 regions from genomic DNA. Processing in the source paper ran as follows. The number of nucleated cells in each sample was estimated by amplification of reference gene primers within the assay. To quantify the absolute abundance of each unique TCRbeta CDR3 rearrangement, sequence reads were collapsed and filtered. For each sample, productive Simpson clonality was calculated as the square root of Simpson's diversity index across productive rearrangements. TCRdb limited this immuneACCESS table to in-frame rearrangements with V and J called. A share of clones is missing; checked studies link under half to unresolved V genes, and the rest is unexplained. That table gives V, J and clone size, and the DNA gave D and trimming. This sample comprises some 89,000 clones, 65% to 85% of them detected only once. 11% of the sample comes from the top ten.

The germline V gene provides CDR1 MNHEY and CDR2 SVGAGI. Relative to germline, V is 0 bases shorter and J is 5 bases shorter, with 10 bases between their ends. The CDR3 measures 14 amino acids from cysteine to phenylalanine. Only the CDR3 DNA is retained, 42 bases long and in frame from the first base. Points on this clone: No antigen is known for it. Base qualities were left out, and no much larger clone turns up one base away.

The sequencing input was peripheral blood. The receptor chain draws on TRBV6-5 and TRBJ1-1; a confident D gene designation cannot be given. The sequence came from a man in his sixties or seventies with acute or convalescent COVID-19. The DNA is TGTGCCAGCAGTTACTCCGGGGTGCGGACTGAAGCTTTCTTT. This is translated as CASSYSGVRTEAFF.